This TCR beta chain was profiled in a study of regulatory T cells in long-lasting Graves disease. Time point meaning: persistent/refractory GD, antithyroid drugs over 5 years with positive TRAb. RNA from PBMCs was the source of the TCR library. Graves' disease diagnoses used American Thyroid Association guidelines. About 10 milliliters of peripheral blood were taken and placed in EDTA tubes. The V gene's germline CDR1 is SGHNT and CDR2 YENEEA. The germline V and J ends were trimmed by 1 base and 7 bases, with 19 bases remaining between them. The CDR3 has 16 residues. Many counts were recorded for this clonotype. Building the TCR beta libraries relied on iRepertoire HTBI primers, and CDR3 regions underwent Arm-PCR. The authors' processing: Gene usage covered 62 TRBV and roughly 14 TRBJ segments. TCRdb re-called the multiplex PCR reads with MiXCR, one entry per CDR3 protein. Here the V and J calls rest on TCRdb's processing, not on the authors' analysis. The data contain almost 350,000 distinct CDR3 sequences, 20% of them singletons.

This chain joins TRBV11-3 and TRBJ1-2, with D maybe TRBD1 (5 bases). The sequencing used peripheral blood mononuclear cells (PBMCs), collected when the disease was refractory, from a patient treated with antithyroid drugs. The clonotype originates from a female donor with Graves disease. The CDR3 nucleotides are TGTGCCAGCAGCTTAGGCGGGGTTCTTATGACAGTTGGCTACACCTTC. Translating gives CASSLGGVLMTVGYTF.